This TCR beta chain was recorded in a study of cytomegalovirus exposure and HLA in healthy donors. PCR used 60 Vbeta primers and 13 Jbeta primers. Per the original methods: An analysis that came later counted some 81 million unique TCR beta chains, approximately 10 million shared. The data were produced by immunoSEQ multiplex PCR, yet TCRdb's version contains in-frame clones alone and is incomplete. The D gene and trimming were derived from the DNA, and the V and J assignments and clone size from that table. The profile shows 150,000 or so clones, about 70% of them singletons. Germline CDR1 reads ENHRY; CDR2 reads SYGVKD. The CDR3 totals 12 residues.

The chain carries TRBV10-3 and TRBJ2-7, with 9 bases fitting TRBD1. The sample was PBMCs. The origin of this receptor is a man younger than 35 in good health and CMV-seronegative. CDR3 region: CGVRGQGHEQYV. CDR3 DNA sequence: TGTGGGGTCCGGGGACAGGGACACGAGCAGTACGTC.